This T cell receptor (beta chain) was observed in a study of vaccination effects on CD4 cells after COVID-19. Regarding the study as a whole: The study found marked clonal contraction of infection- and vaccine-induced clones late after vaccination.

The method was immunoSEQ multiplex PCR; TCRdb's version includes in-frame clones alone and lacks a portion of them. The sample shows fewer than 70,000 clones, approximately 80% of them seen only once. V was cut by 3 bases and J by 0 bases, with 18 bases left in between. CDR1 KGHSH and CDR2 LQKENI come from the germline V gene. The length of the CDR3 is 18 residues. ViraFEST used viral peptide pools to expand antigen-specific CD4+ T cells before sequencing. Following culture for ten to eleven days, CD4+ T cells were isolated. Nucleocapsid antibodies stayed negative before and after vaccination, showing no earlier SARS-CoV-2 infection. Each well held some 2 million PBMC cultured with about 9.9 ug/ml peptides and around 10 IU/ml IL-2. A word on this clone: Its antigen is as yet unknown.

The TCR originated in a human donor who received a COVID-19 vaccine. The sample in question was CD4+ T cells from PBMCs cultured with SARS-CoV-2 spike peptides, obtained before COVID-19 vaccination. The rearrangement joins TRBV18 to TRBJ1-3, with D possibly matching TRBD1 (6 bases). This chain's CDR3 is CASSPIQTGRSSGNTIYF. The CDR3 nucleotides read TGTGCCAGCTCACCCATCCAGACAGGACGGTCCTCTGGAAACACCATATATTTT.